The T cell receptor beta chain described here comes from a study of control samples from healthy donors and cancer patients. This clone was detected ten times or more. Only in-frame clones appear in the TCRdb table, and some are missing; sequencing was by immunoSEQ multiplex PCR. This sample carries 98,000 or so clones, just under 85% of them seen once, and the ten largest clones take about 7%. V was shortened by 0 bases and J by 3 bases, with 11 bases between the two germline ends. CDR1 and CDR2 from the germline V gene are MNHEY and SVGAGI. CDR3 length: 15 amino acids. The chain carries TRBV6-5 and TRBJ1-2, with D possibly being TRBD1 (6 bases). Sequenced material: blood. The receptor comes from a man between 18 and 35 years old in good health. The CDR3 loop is CASSYSGGLHYGYTF. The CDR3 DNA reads TGTGCCAGCAGTTACTCGGGGGGGCTTCACTATGGCTACACCTTC.